This TCR beta chain stems from a study of T cells in Graves' hyperthyroidism and ophthalmopathy. TCR beta CDR3 region amplification was performed from RNA transcripts. A first-round RT-PCR of the TCR CDR3 used the HTBI primer set. TCRdb used MiXCR to reprocess the multiplex PCR reads, holding one entry per CDR3 protein. The table lists 640,000 or so distinct CDR3 sequences, approximately 15% of them singletons. Diagnoses used clinical symptoms, serum thyroxine and TRAb, thyroid ultrasound and orbital computed tomography. Per the germline V gene, CDR1 is DFQATT and CDR2 is SNEGSKA (reference sequence). Trimming pared 3 bases from V and 3 bases from J, leaving 14 bases between. The CDR3 consists of 15 residues. Study results and caveats: Expanded thyroid clonotypes (above 0.001) were mostly also found in blood.

In its sample, this clonotype was seen many times. The antigen is not known. This TCR came from a woman younger than 35 with Graves' ophthalmopathy. The chain uses TRBV20-1 and TRBJ1-4, with D possibly matching TRBD1 (5 bases). Sequencing was performed on blood. The CDR3 DNA reads as TGCAGTGCTAGGCCTGGAAAAGGGGCTAATGAAAAACTGTTTTTT. It specifies CSARPGKGANEKLFF.